The 8 T cell receptor beta chains below were found in one sample sequenced in a study of molecular identifiers for immune sequencing clone quantification. TCRdb re-called the PCR reads through MiXCR, storing one row per CDR3 protein. In the table there are 460,000 or so distinct CDR3 sequences, over 20% of which are singletons. Sequencing was done on a sample of naive CD8+ T cells from blood, with Jurkat cell RNA spiked in. Sample subset: FACS-sorted CD8+CD4-CCR7+CD45RA+ naive T cells. The receptors originated from a human donor in good health. Some libraries in this study had Jurkat cell RNA spiked in.

This clonotype came up many times. V is TRBV4-1 and J is TRBJ2-1; 8 bases are shared with TRBD2. The CDR3 has 14 residues. Germline loops: CDR1 MGHRA, CDR2 YSYEKL. The trim removed 7 bases at V and 4 bases at J, leaving 6 bases unmatched. CDR3 nucleotides: TGCGCCAGCACCCAGGCGGGGGGTTACAATGAGCAGTTCTTC. Its protein is CASTQAGGYNEQFF.

This clonotype was observed a few times. The rearrangement uses TRBV4-2 and TRBJ2-3; D is undetermined. V was pared by 1 base and J by 1 base, with 12 bases between. CDR3 length equals 16 residues. Germline V gene data show CDR1 as LGHNA and CDR2 as YNFKEQ. The CDR3 reads CASSQGSLPGTDTQYF. CDR3 bases: TGTGCCAGCAGCCAAGGGTCACTACCGGGCACAGATACGCAGTATTTT.

This clonotype has ten or more counts. This chain uses TRBV29-1 with TRBJ2-3; D unclear. Germline V gene data show CDR1 as SQVTM and CDR2 as ANQGSEA. This CDR3 region has 16 residues. Between the trimmed V and J ends, which lost 1 base and 0 bases, there was a span of 14 bases. The CDR3 DNA sequence: TGCAGCGTTGAAGTACCCCCAGGAACAAGCACAGATACGCAGTATTTT. It translates to CSVEVPPGTSTDTQYF.

There are many counts of this clonotype. The chain recombines TRBV29-1 with TRBJ2-1, with D tentatively TRBD1 (6 bases). From germline, CDR1 is SQVTM and CDR2 ANQGSEA. The CDR3 runs to 13 residues. V shed 6 bases and J shed 4 bases, with 13 bases lying between them. CDR3 loop: CSVQTGDYNEQFF. The CDR3, as DNA: TGCAGCGTCCAGACAGGAGATTACAATGAGCAGTTCTTC.

This clonotype has ten or more counts. The chain has TRBV6-2 or TRBV6-3 and TRBJ2-3; D not resolved. The CDR3 spans 13 residues. Germline V CDR1 and CDR2: MNHEY, SVGEGT. Trimming shortened V by 5 bases and J by 2 bases, and 8 bases separated the two germline ends. The CDR3 DNA is TGTGCCAGCAGTGGAGAATTCACAGATACGCAGTATTTT. The encoded protein is CASSGEFTDTQYF.

This clonotype occurred many times. The rearrangement joins TRBV4-2 to TRBJ2-5; D gene uncertain. CDR1 is LGHNA and CDR2 is YNFKEQ in the germline V gene. Trimming pared 1 base from V and 7 bases from J, leaving 7 bases between. This CDR3 spans 12 amino acids. The CDR3 DNA follows: TGTGCCAGCAGCCAAGGATTGGGGACCCAGTACTTC. The encoded protein is CASSQGLGTQYF.

A few counts support this clonotype. The chain is built from TRBV3-1 and TRBJ2-5; D is unresolved. CDR1 and CDR2 (germline): LGHDT, YNNKEL (reference sequence). The CDR3 totals 14 residues. V lost 0 bases and J 5 bases, leaving 10 bases between the germline ends. CDR3 coding DNA: TGTGCCAGCAGCCAAGATAGGTTTTTCGAGACCCAGTACTTC. This translates into CASSQDRFFETQYF.

Worth noting for this clonotype: A much larger clone lies a single base off, so this may be a read error. The J gene is TRBJ2-3, the V gene TRBV2; D ambiguous. The J call may be mistaken, given a closer DNA end match to TRBJ1-5. The CDR3 contains 15 residues. The germline CDR1 and CDR2 sequences are SNHLY and FYNNEI. In DNA form, the CDR3 reads TGTGCCAGCAGTGACGTAGGATCCATCACAGATACGCAGCATTTT. Translating gives CASSDVGSITDTQHF.